The next 22 T cell receptor beta chains were all read from a single sample in a study of response to subunit inactivated influenza vaccine. TCRdb re-called the RT-PCR reads with MiXCR, one entry per CDR3 protein. Of about 570,000 distinct CDR3 sequences in the sample, over 9% were seen once. This same sample was also taken into another study, of T cells expressing NK-cell markers. As that report states: UMIs were included in TCR beta cDNA generated by 5'RACE template switching.

Sequencing was performed on PBMCs from blood, taken on the day of vaccination. These receptors came from a man aged 45-65 years who received an inactivated influenza vaccine.

This rearrangement joins TRBV12-3 or TRBV12-4 to TRBJ2-5, with 7 bases matching TRBD2. The CDR3 extends over 14 amino acids. Germline trimming cut 6 bases from V and 5 bases from J; bases unmatched to any gene: 9. CDR3 sequence reads: CASRISGTGETQYF. CDR3 DNA: TGTGCCAGCAGGATAAGCGGGACGGGCGAGACCCAGTACTTC.

The CDR3 sequence is CASSLGNRGDEQFF. CDR3 DNA sequence: TGTGCCAGCAGCCTTGGAAATCGCGGCGATGAGCAGTTCTTC. J is TRBJ2-1 and V is TRBV7-2; D uncertain. V shed 5 bases and J shed 8 bases, with 16 bases lying between them. This CDR3 comprises 14 residues. Germline loops: CDR1 SGHTA, CDR2 FQGNSA.

V usage is TRBV21-1 and J usage is TRBJ2-3; the table gives TRBD1 as D, unverified against the DNA. TRBV21-1 is reported as a pseudogene. The CDR3 runs to 15 residues. CDR3 sequence (DNA): TGTGCCAGCAGCGAGGGGCCGGGGAACACAGATACGCAGTATTTT. It is translated as CASSEGPGNTDTQYF.

The CDR3 sequence: CASSPQVWGHGTGELFF. In DNA form, the CDR3 reads TGTGCCAGCAGCCCCCAGGTGTGGGGGCACGGAACCGGGGAGCTGTTTTTT. This chain joins TRBV7-2 and TRBJ2-2; possibly TRBD1 for D (6 bases). The V end was cut by 5 bases, the J end by 5 bases, with 21 bases between. CDR1 and CDR2 from the germline V gene are SGHTA and FQGNSA. The CDR3 runs to 17 residues.

This clonotype has a handful of counts. Here the CDR3 reads CASSQDLGQNEQFF. For the CDR3, the DNA is TGCGCCAGCAGCCAAGATCTCGGACAAAATGAGCAGTTCTTC. The V call is TRBV4-3, the J call TRBJ2-1; tentative D call: TRBD1 (5 bases). Germline V lookup: CDR1 LGHNA, CDR2 YSLEER. Trimming pared 0 bases from V and 7 bases from J, leaving 10 bases between. CDR3 size: 14 residues.

This clonotype was detected a few times. This rearrangement joins TRBV3-1 to TRBJ1-5; D unclear. CDR3 size: 15 residues. V shed 1 base and J shed 6 bases, with 13 bases lying between them. Germline V gene sequence: CDR1 LGHDT, CDR2 YNNKEL (reference sequence). The CDR3 DNA is TGTGCCAGCAGCCAAGTTCCCAGTGGTGCTCAGCCCCAGCATTTT. Its translation is CASSQVPSGAQPQHF.

There are a few counts of this clonotype. This chain uses TRBV6-2 or TRBV6-3 with TRBJ2-4; D perhaps matches TRBD1 (5 bases). V was shortened by 0 bases and J by 7 bases, with 10 bases between the two germline ends. The germline gives CDR1 MNHEY, CDR2 SVGEGT. The CDR3 is 14 amino acids. As DNA, the CDR3 is TGTGCCAGCAGTTACTCAGGGCCAGGGAACATTCAGTACTTC. This sequence encodes CASSYSGPGNIQYF.

The table lists this clonotype with a few counts. This chain joins TRBV12-3 or TRBV12-4 and TRBJ2-5; the D is unclear. V was shortened by 5 bases and J by 5 bases, with 15 bases between the two germline ends. The CDR3 consists of 14 residues. The CDR3 DNA is TGTGCCAGCAGTACCCCGGGCCTCCTGGAGACCCAGTACTTC. Its translation is CASSTPGLLETQYF.

The V and J genes are TRBV11-2 and TRBJ2-3; 8 bases are a match to TRBD2. This CDR3 is 18 amino acids long. Germline loops: CDR1 SGHAT, CDR2 FQNNGV. Trimming cost V 2 bases and J 2 bases; bases outside gene matches: 12. In DNA form, the CDR3 reads TGTGCCAGCAGCTTAAGGCTCGGGAGGGGGGCGTACACAGATACGCAGTATTTT. This encodes CASSLRLGRGAYTDTQYF.

This clonotype was observed many times. The CDR3 DNA reads as TGCAGCGTCCACGGTGGGGGTACGCAGTATTTT. It is translated as CSVHGGGTQYF. The chain joins TRBV29-1 to TRBJ2-3, with D possibly called TRBD1 or TRBD2 (5 bases each). Germline CDR1 reads SQVTM; CDR2 reads ANQGSEA. Trimming removed 6 bases from V and 8 bases from J, with 12 bases in between. This CDR3 has 11 amino acids.

The rearrangement joins TRBV6-1 to TRBJ2-5; D is ambiguous. CDR1 and CDR2 (germline): MNHNS, SASEGT. V was pared by 6 bases and J by 7 bases, with 12 bases between. This CDR3 region has 12 residues. The CDR3 loop reads CASRAGFGTQYF. CDR3 in DNA: TGTGCCAGCAGGGCCGGGTTTGGGACCCAGTACTTC.

There are a few counts of this clonotype. DNA of the CDR3: TGTGCCAGCAGCCGAACAACCGGGACTAGCGTACAAGAGACCCAGTACTTC. It is translated as CASSRTTGTSVQETQYF. The chain uses TRBV3-1 and TRBJ2-5; 10 bases align to TRBD2. The CDR3 is made up of 17 amino acids. V was clipped by 4 bases and J by 2 bases; unmatched bases: 10. The germline V gene encodes CDR1 LGHDT and CDR2 YNNKEL (reference sequence).

The chain combines TRBV20-1 with TRBJ2-1; 12 bases align to TRBD1. J was trimmed by 6 bases and V by 6 bases; bases with no gene match: 15. CDR3 length equals 17 residues. The germline CDR1 and CDR2 sequences are DFQATT and SNEGSKA (reference sequence). CDR3 in amino acids: CSAGGQGASGRGNEQFF. The CDR3 DNA follows: TGCAGTGCCGGGGGACAGGGGGCTAGCGGGAGAGGCAATGAGCAGTTCTTC.

There are many counts of this clonotype. This chain links TRBV5-1 with TRBJ2-7; D remains unclear. Germline CDR1 SGHRS, CDR2 YFSETQ. Between the trimmed V and J ends, which lost 4 bases and 3 bases, there was a span of 5 bases. This CDR3 contains 11 residues. The CDR3 DNA follows: TGCGCCAGCAGCGACCTCTACGAGCAGTACTTC. It yields the protein CASSDLYEQYF.

The J gene is TRBJ2-5, the V gene TRBV4-1, with D tentatively TRBD1 or TRBD2 (6 bases each). Looked up from germline, CDR1 is MGHRA and CDR2 is YSYEKL. Trimming removed 0 bases at V and 2 bases at J, with 13 bases between. This CDR3 region has 16 residues. Here the CDR3 reads CASSQDRRGTQETQYF. In DNA form, the CDR3 reads TGCGCCAGCAGCCAAGATCGACGGGGGACACAAGAGACCCAGTACTTC.

Only one count was recorded for this clonotype. V gene TRBV19 combines with J gene TRBJ2-2; unclear D gene. This CDR3 is 16 amino acids long. Trimming took 7 bases from V and 6 from J, leaving 21 bases between them. Germline lookup yields CDR1 LNHDA and CDR2 SQIVND (reference sequence). Here the CDR3 reads CASIISQSLVSGELFF. CDR3 DNA sequence: TGTGCCAGTATTATTTCCCAATCCTTGGTTTCCGGGGAGCTGTTTTTT.

The chain links TRBV7-2 to TRBJ2-7, with 9 bases lining up with TRBD1. CDR1 SGHTA and CDR2 FQGNSA come from the germline V gene. V lost 1 base, J lost 3 bases, and 7 bases stayed unmatched. This CDR3 spans 16 amino acids. The CDR3 bases are TGTGCCAGCAGCTTAGAGTTGGGGACAGGGAACTACGAGCAGTACTTC. As protein: CASSLELGTGNYEQYF.

This clonotype was counted a few times. This sequence joins TRBV9 and TRBJ1-4, with D perhaps TRBD1 (6 bases). Per the germline V gene, CDR1 is SGDLS and CDR2 is YYNGEE. V gave up 7 bases and J gave up 1 base, with 23 bases separating them. There are 18 residues in the CDR3. The CDR3 coding sequence is TGTGCCAGCTCGGTAGGGGGGAGACCTGGCCAAACTAATGAAAAACTGTTTTTT. Translating it yields CASSVGGRPGQTNEKLFF.

The V gene is TRBV19, the J gene TRBJ2-7, with 7 bases matching TRBD1. J was trimmed by 2 bases and V by 5 bases; bases with no gene match: 6. The CDR3 has 14 residues. CDR1 is LNHDA, CDR2 SQIVND, per germline (reference sequence). The CDR3 region has the DNA TGTGCCAGTAGTGTTCGACAGGGAACCTACGAGCAGTACTTC. Translation: CASSVRQGTYEQYF.

The V and J genes are TRBV5-1 and TRBJ2-2; no reliable D call. Trimming took 4 bases from V and 2 from J, leaving 6 bases between them. Germline V gene lookup returns CDR1 SGHRS and CDR2 YFSETQ. The CDR3 loop spans 13 amino acids. The CDR3 DNA is TGCGCCAGCAGCGCCTATAACACCGGGGAGCTGTTTTTT. It codes for CASSAYNTGELFF.

This clonotype appeared a few times. J is TRBJ1-5 and V is TRBV5-6, with D unclear. The V end was cut by 4 bases, the J end by 0 bases, with 11 bases between. Germline V gives CDR1 SGHDT, CDR2 YYEEEE. This CDR3 has 15 amino acids. The CDR3 loop reads CASSPGPGSNQPQHF. As DNA, the CDR3 is TGTGCCAGCAGCCCCGGACCCGGTAGCAATCAGCCCCAGCATTTT.

The chain uses TRBV28 and TRBJ1-5; a weak D match, TRBD1 (6 bases). CDR3 length: 15 residues. Trimming shortened V by 7 bases and J by 4 bases, and 17 bases separated the two germline ends. CDR1 MDHEN and CDR2 SYDVKM come from the germline V gene. The CDR3 region has the DNA TGTGCCAGCACCAGAAGGACAGTTCCTAATCAGCCCCAGCATTTT. Residues: CASTRRTVPNQPQHF.